This TCR beta chain was profiled in a study of OX40 agonist ivuxolimab in advanced cancers. Study information: Patients got intravenous ivuxolimab at 0.01 to 10 mg/kg every 2 weeks. Prior checkpoint blockade (anti-PD-1, anti-PD-L1 or anti-CTLA-4) was permitted; 40% had it.

The CDR3 covers 14 residues. The germline CDR1 and CDR2 sequences are SGDLS and YYNGEE. V was clipped by 0 bases and J by 5 bases, with 12 bases between them. Study-level points and caveats: Researchers report that CD8+ T cells had, on average, more expanded clones than CD4+. With doses of 0.1-3.0 mg/kg, partial responders showed among the lowest clonal expansion.

A remark on this clone: What it recognizes is unknown.

Profiled with immunoSEQ multiplex PCR; TCRdb holds only in-frame clones, not every one. The table records more than 55,000 clones, under 85% of them present only once. This chain uses TRBV9 with TRBJ2-7; D not resolved. The material was CD4+ or CD8+ T cells sorted from blood, obtained in a trial of the OX40 agonist ivuxolimab. The sequence was obtained from an adult with an advanced solid tumor such as melanoma, head and neck, liver or kidney cancer. The CDR3 sequence: CASSVAPTANEQYF. CDR3 sequence (DNA): TGTGCCAGCAGCGTAGCTCCTACCGCGAACGAGCAGTACTTC.